This T cell receptor beta chain was observed in a study of blood T cell repertoires in COVID-19. Study as a whole: Specimens from acute and convalescent COVID-19 originated in the United States, Italy and Spain.

This clone was counted a few times. Measured with immunoSEQ multiplex PCR; TCRdb has only the in-frame clones, and not every one. The sample consists of about 280,000 clones, roughly 88% of them appearing once. The length of the CDR3 is 14 residues. Germline values: CDR1 DFQATT, CDR2 SNEGSKA (reference sequence). V was clipped by 3 bases and J by 4 bases; unmatched bases: 6. The clonotype was recovered from a young man with active or convalescent COVID-19. The chain carries TRBV20-1 and TRBJ2-1, with TRBD1 matching over 7 bases. The sequenced sample consisted of peripheral blood. The CDR3 DNA is TGCAGTGCTAGTCGAGGGACAGATTACAATGAGCAGTTCTTC. This translates into CSASRGTDYNEQFF.